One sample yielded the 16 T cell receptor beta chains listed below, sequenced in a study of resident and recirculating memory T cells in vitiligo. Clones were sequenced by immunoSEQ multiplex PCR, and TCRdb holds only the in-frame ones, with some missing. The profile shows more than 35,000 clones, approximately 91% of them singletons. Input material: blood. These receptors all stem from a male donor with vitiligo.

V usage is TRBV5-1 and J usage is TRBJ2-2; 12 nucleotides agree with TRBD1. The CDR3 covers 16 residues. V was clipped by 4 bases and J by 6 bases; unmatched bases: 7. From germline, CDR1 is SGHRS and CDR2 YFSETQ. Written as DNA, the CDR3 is TGCGCCAGCAGCCGCCCGGGACAGGGGGCGGCCGGGGAGCTGTTTTTT. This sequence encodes CASSRPGQGAAGELFF.

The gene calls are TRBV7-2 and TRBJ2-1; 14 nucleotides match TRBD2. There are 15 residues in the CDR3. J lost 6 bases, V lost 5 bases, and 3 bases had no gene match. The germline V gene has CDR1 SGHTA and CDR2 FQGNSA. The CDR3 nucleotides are TGTGCCAGCAGCCCGGGACTAGCGGGGGTCAATGAGCAGTTCTTC. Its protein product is CASSPGLAGVNEQFF. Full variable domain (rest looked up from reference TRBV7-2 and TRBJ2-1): GAGVSQSPSNKVTEKGKDVELRCDPISGHTALYWYRQSLGQGLEFLIYFQGNSAPDKSGLPSDRFSAERTGGSVSTLTIQRTQQEDSAVYLCASSPGLAGVNEQFFGPGTRLTVL.

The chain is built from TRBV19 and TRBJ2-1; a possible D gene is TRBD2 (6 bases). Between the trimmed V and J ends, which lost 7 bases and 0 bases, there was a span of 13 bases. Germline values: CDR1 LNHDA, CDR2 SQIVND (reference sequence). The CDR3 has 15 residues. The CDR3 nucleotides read TGTGCCAGTACCCTCAACGGGGGCTCCTACAATGAGCAGTTCTTC. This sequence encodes CASTLNGGSYNEQFF. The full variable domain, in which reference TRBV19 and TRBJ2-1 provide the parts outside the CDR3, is DGGITQSPKYLFRKEGQNVTLSCEQNLNHDAMYWYRQDPGQGLRLIYYSQIVNDFQKGDIAEGYSVSREKKESFPLTVTSAQKNPTAFYLCASTLNGGSYNEQFFGPGTRLTVL.

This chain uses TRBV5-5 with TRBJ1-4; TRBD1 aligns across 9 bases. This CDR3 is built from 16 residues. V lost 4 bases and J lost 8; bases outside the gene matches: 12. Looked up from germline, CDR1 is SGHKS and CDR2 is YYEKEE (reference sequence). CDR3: CASSALMTGGYEKLFF. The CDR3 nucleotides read TGTGCCAGCAGCGCACTTATGACAGGGGGATACGAAAAACTGTTTTTT.

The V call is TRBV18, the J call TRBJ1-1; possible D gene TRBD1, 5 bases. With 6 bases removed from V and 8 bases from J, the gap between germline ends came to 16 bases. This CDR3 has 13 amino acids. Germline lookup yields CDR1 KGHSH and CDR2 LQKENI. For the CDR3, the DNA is TGTGCCAGCTCCCCGATCGGGGGGGGAGAAGCTTTCTTT. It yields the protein CASSPIGGGEAFF.

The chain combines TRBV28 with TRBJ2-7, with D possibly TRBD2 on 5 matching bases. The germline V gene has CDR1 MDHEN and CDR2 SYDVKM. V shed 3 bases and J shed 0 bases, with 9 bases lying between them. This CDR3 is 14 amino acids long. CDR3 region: CASSFTGSSYEQYF. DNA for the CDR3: TGTGCCAGCAGTTTCACGGGGAGCTCCTACGAGCAGTACTTC.

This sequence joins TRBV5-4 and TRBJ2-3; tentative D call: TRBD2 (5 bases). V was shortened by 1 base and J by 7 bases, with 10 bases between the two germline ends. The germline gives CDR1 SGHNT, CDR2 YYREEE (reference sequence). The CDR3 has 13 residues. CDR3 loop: CASSLSQTNTQYF. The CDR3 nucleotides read TGTGCCAGCAGCTTGTCCCAGACTAATACGCAGTATTTT.

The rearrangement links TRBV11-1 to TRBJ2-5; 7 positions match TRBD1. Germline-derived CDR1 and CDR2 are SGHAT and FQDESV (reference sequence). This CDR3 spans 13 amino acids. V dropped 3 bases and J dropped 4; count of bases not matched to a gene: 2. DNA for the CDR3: TGTGCCAGCAGCTTTGGGACAGCAGAGACCCAGTACTTC. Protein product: CASSFGTAETQYF. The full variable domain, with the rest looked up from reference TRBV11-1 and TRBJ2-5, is EAEVAQSPRYKITEKSQAVAFWCDPISGHATLYWYRQILGQGPELLVQFQDESVVDDSQLPKDRFSAERLKGVDSTLKIQPAELGDSAMYLCASSFGTAETQYFGPGTRLLVL.

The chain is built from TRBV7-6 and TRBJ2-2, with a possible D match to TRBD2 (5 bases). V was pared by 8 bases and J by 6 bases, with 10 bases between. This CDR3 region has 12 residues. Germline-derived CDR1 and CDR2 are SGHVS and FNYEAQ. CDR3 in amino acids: CASGGGAGELFF. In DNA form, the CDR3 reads TGTGCCAGCGGTGGAGGCGCCGGGGAGCTGTTTTTT.

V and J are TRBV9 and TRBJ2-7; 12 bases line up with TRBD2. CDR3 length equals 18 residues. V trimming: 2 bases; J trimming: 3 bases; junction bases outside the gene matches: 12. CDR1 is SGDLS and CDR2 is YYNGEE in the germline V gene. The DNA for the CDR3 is TGTGCCAGCAGCGTGGCTCCCACTAGCGGGGGGTTAGACTACGAGCAGTACTTC. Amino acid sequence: CASSVAPTSGGLDYEQYF.

The DNA of the CDR3 is TGTGCCGCCACGACAGTTAACTATGGCTACACCTTC. This gives the protein CAATTVNYGYTF. This sequence joins TRBV19 and TRBJ1-2; TRBD1 is a possible D gene (5 bases). With 11 bases removed from V and 1 base from J, the gap between germline ends came to 11 bases. Germline V gene sequence: CDR1 LNHDA, CDR2 SQIVND (reference sequence). This CDR3 is 12 amino acids long.

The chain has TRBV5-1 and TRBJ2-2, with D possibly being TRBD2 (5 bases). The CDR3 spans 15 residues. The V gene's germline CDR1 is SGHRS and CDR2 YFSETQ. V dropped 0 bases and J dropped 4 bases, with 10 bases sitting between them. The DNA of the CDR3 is TGCGCCAGCAGCTTGGGGGCGCGGGTCACCGGGGAGCTGTTTTTT. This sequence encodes CASSLGARVTGELFF.

This CDR3 reads CASHLDLGTGGSPLHF. DNA for the CDR3: TGTGCCAGCCATCTCGACCTAGGGACAGGGGGGTCACCCCTCCACTTT. This sequence joins TRBV6-6 and TRBJ1-6, with 11 bases lining up with TRBD1. Germline V lookup: CDR1 MNHNY, CDR2 SVGAGI (reference sequence). The CDR3 is made up of 16 amino acids. The V segment lost 8 bases and the J segment 10 bases; nucleotides outside the gene matches: 13.

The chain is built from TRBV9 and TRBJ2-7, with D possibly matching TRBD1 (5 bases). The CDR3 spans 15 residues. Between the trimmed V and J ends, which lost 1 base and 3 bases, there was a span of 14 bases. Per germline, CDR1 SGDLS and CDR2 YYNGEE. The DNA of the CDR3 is TGTGCCAGCAGCGTATTTCCAGGGAAGATCTACGAGCAGTACTTC. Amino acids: CASSVFPGKIYEQYF.

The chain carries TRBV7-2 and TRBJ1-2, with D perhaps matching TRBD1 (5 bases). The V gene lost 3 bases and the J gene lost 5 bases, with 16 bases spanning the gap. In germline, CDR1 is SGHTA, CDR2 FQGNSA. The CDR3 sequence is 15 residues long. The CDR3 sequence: CASSFGGTNPYGYTF. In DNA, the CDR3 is TGTGCCAGCAGCTTCGGGGGGACCAATCCTTATGGCTACACCTTC.

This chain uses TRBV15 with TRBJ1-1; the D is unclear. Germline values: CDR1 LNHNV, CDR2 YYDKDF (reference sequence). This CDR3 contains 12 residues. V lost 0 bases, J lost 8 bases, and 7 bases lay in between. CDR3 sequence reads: CATSRDWEEAFF. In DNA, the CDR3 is TGTGCCACCAGCAGAGATTGGGAGGAAGCTTTCTTT.